Listed below are T cell receptor beta chains from one sample, sequenced in a study of beta chain features in type 1 diabetes. Assay used: immunoSEQ multiplex PCR; TCRdb lists only in-frame clones, some missing. Of roughly 400,000 clones detected, about 14% appear once; the ten largest clones hold roughly 0.035%. Sequenced material: naive CD4+ T cells from blood. The receptors come from a man between 25 and 39 years old in good health. CDR3s include the opening cysteine and the closing phenylalanine or tryptophan. Fields, in order: clone size, V gene, D gene, J gene, CDR3 protein, CDR3 DNA. D genes are given only for firm matches. Clone size is stated in some rows and not others, as once, few, many or a class when expanded.

-	TRBV7-2	-	TRBJ2-1	CASSAAGTGKTNEQFF	TGTGCCAGCAGCGCCGCCGGGACCGGTAAGACCAATGAGCAGTTCTTC
few	TRBV4-3	-	TRBJ2-6	CASSQDLGGPGANVLTF	TGCGCCAGCAGCCAAGATCTTGGCGGGCCTGGGGCCAACGTCCTGACTTTC
-	TRBV21-1	-	TRBJ2-3	CASSKRGQTDTQYF	TGTGCCAGCAGCAAAAGGGGACAGACAGATACGCAGTATTTT
-	TRBV11-1	-	TRBJ2-1	CASSLRTVPYNEQFF	TGTGCCAGCAGCTTAAGGACTGTACCCTACAATGAGCAGTTCTTC
few	TRBV5-8	-	TRBJ1-1	CATRKPGNTEAFF	TGTGCCACAAGAAAACCAGGGAACACTGAAGCTTTCTTT
-	TRBV10-3	-	TRBJ2-3	CAISEYGVNTDTQYF	TGTGCCATCAGTGAATACGGGGTGAACACAGATACGCAGTATTTT
-	TRBV4-3	-	TRBJ2-5	CASSQAQGETQYF	TGCGCCAGCAGCCAAGCCCAAGGAGAGACCCAGTACTTC
few	TRBV7-2	-	TRBJ2-1	CASSRVSYNEQFF	TGTGCCAGCAGCCGGGTCTCCTACAATGAGCAGTTCTTC
few	TRBV5-1	-	TRBJ2-5	CASSLWSQETQYF	TGCGCCAGCAGCTTGTGGTCACAAGAGACCCAGTACTTC
few	TRBV7-9	-	TRBJ2-4	CASSDGTRMAKNIQYF	TGTGCCAGCAGCGACGGAACCCGGATGGCCAAAAACATTCAGTACTTC
-	TRBV6-4	-	TRBJ1-2	CASSEEDGYGYTF	TGTGCCAGCAGCGAAGAGGATGGCTATGGCTACACCTTC
-	TRBV4-1	-	TRBJ2-2	CASSQVRGPRGTGELFF	TGCGCCAGCAGCCAAGTCCGAGGGCCCAGAGGTACCGGGGAGCTGTTTTTT
-	TRBV15	TRBD2	TRBJ2-3	CATSRASGAGGWNTQYF	TGTGCCACCAGCAGAGCTTCTGGAGCGGGGGGATGGAATACGCAGTATTTT